These 25 T cell receptor beta chains originate from one sample sequenced in a study of metastatic and nonmetastatic thyroid tumors. The entire patient cohort was treatment-naive prior to thyroid surgery. TCRdb re-processed the PCR reads through MiXCR. Of fewer than 6,500 clones listed, roughly 34% are singletons. The sample comprised adjacent normal tissue. These receptors all come from a female donor with papillary thyroid cancer or a benign thyroid nodule (not recorded which). Some clones in this sample may be carry-over from other donors' samples.

This clone was counted between two and nine times. The CDR3 loop is CASRGGGGYTF. The CDR3, as DNA: TGTGCCAGCAGGGGAGGAGGCGGCTACACCTTC. V gene TRBV9 combines with J gene TRBJ1-2, with D unclear. V gave up 5 bases and J gave up 8 bases, with 10 bases separating them. The CDR3 is made up of 11 amino acids. Germline V gene sequence: CDR1 SGDLS, CDR2 YYNGEE.

The chain combines TRBV7-2 with TRBJ1-2, with 11 bases lining up with TRBD1. Per the germline V gene, CDR1 is SGHTA and CDR2 is FQGNSA. The V and J ends lost 2 bases and 5 bases, in that order; junction bases with no gene match: 1. The CDR3 runs to 14 residues. DNA for the CDR3: TGTGCCAGCAGCTTAAGGGACAGGGGGTATGGCTACACCTTC. Translated: CASSLRDRGYGYTF.

The V and J genes are TRBV11-2 and TRBJ2-6; 10 nucleotides line up with TRBD1. V lost 1 base, J lost 6 bases, and 3 bases stayed unmatched. CDR1 is SGHAT and CDR2 is FQNNGV in the germline V gene. The CDR3 is 16 residues long. The DNA for the CDR3 is TGTGCCAGCAGCTTAGTCGGGACAGGGGTGGCCAACGTCCTGACTTTC. Protein sequence: CASSLVGTGVANVLTF.

The chain is built from TRBV7-3 and TRBJ2-1; the match to TRBD2 covers 9 bases. The CDR3 is 14 amino acids. Trimming at V came to 5 bases and at J to 5 bases, leaving 4 bases not matched to a gene. CDR1 is SGHTA and CDR2 is FQGTGA in the germline V gene. CDR3 sequence: CASSTGLANNEQFF. CDR3 DNA sequence: TGTGCCAGCAGCACGGGACTAGCCAACAATGAGCAGTTCTTC.

Here the CDR3 DNA reads TGTGCCTGGAAAACGGACCGCCGCTCCTACGAGCAGTACTTC. Amino acids: CAWKTDRRSYEQYF. The rearrangement uses TRBV30 and TRBJ2-7; D is unclear. Per the germline V gene, CDR1 is GTSNPN and CDR2 is SVGIG (reference sequence). With 4 bases removed from V and 0 bases from J, the gap between germline ends came to 13 bases. The CDR3 runs to 14 residues.

This clone appeared a few times. The chain carries TRBV11-1 and TRBJ2-1; 8 bases fit TRBD2. The J segment lost 7 bases and the V segment lost 5 bases, leaving 10 bases of the junction unmatched. CDR1 and CDR2 (germline): SGHAT, FQDESV (reference sequence). The length of the CDR3 is 15 residues. CDR3 DNA sequence: TGTGCCAGCAGCCAAGCGGGGGAAAAGAGGAATGAGCAGTTCTTC. This sequence encodes CASSQAGEKRNEQFF.

The chain combines TRBV6-5 with TRBJ2-7; D is perhaps TRBD1 (5 bases). V lost 2 bases and J lost 0, with 14 bases in between. CDR1 is MNHEY, CDR2 SVGAGI, per germline. The CDR3 extends over 16 amino acids. The CDR3 region is CASSYSTGTSSYEQYF. The CDR3 bases are TGTGCCAGCAGTTACAGTACAGGAACGAGCTCCTACGAGCAGTACTTC.

In its sample, this clone was seen a few times. The chain has TRBV6-1 and TRBJ2-3, with unresolved D. CDR1 is MNHNS, CDR2 SASEGT, per germline. V lost 3 bases and J 5 bases, leaving 15 bases between the germline ends. The CDR3 totals 15 residues. The CDR3 DNA follows: TGTGCCAGCAGTGAGTCCCTTTCTCACGGAGATACGCAGTATTTT. This sequence encodes CASSESLSHGDTQYF.

The sample holds a few counts of this clone. The genes are TRBV28 and TRBJ1-1; no definite D call. The CDR3 runs to 11 residues. V was cut by 4 bases and J by 11 bases, with 11 bases left in between. From germline, CDR1 is MDHEN and CDR2 SYDVKM. The CDR3 here is CASSSEFRAFF. The CDR3 coding sequence is TGTGCCAGCAGTTCCGAGTTTCGGGCTTTCTTT.

In its sample, this clone ranks as large. The chain joins TRBV7-2 to TRBJ1-1; the D is unclear. Germline V lookup: CDR1 SGHTA, CDR2 FQGNSA. The V end was cut by 5 bases, the J end by 4 bases, with 5 bases between. The CDR3 is made up of 11 amino acids. DNA of the CDR3: TGTGCCAGCAGCCGATTCACTGAAGCTTTCTTT. Residues: CASSRFTEAFF. Complete variable domain (other parts from reference TRBV7-2 and TRBJ1-1): GAGVSQSPSNKVTEKGKDVELRCDPISGHTALYWYRQSLGQGLEFLIYFQGNSAPDKSGLPSDRFSAERTGGSVSTLTIQRTQQEDSAVYLCASSRFTEAFFGQGTRLTVV.

The chain is built from TRBV5-1 and TRBJ2-1; TRBD1 is a possible D gene (9 bases). The CDR3 loop spans 18 amino acids. Deletions cut 2 bases from V and 10 bases from J, with 28 bases between. From germline, CDR1 is SGHRS and CDR2 YFSETQ. The CDR3 coding sequence is TGCGCCAGCAGCTTAGGCGGGACAGGGTCCTACTTAGCGGGAGAGCAGTTCTTC. Translating it yields CASSLGGTGSYLAGEQFF.

The chain links TRBV7-2 to TRBJ1-2; no firm D call. This CDR3 is built from 14 residues. Trimming removed 5 bases at V and 7 bases at J, with 17 bases between. Germline V CDR1 and CDR2: SGHTA, FQGNSA. The CDR3 DNA follows: TGTGCCAGCAGCCCATACTTATGGAAAGTTGGCTACACCTTC. It encodes CASSPYLWKVGYTF.

The rearrangement joins TRBV28 to TRBJ2-3, with D possibly matching TRBD1 (6 bases). CDR1 and CDR2 from the germline V gene are MDHEN and SYDVKM. V lost 5 bases to trimming and J lost 8 bases, with 11 bases between them. CDR3 length: 12 residues. DNA of the CDR3: TGTGCCAGCAGTGGAAGGGGGTTTACGCAGTATTTT. Residues: CASSGRGFTQYF.

The chain links TRBV11-2 to TRBJ2-7, with 8 bases aligning to TRBD1. The CDR3 has 13 residues. Germline values: CDR1 SGHAT, CDR2 FQNNGV. The V and J ends lost 5 bases and 4 bases, in that order; junction bases with no gene match: 4. This chain's CDR3 is CASSPRTGYEQYF. The CDR3 DNA reads as TGTGCCAGCAGCCCCCGGACAGGGTACGAGCAGTACTTC.

This sequence joins TRBV13 and TRBJ2-2; no firm D call. This CDR3 comprises 13 residues. Germline assignment: CDR1 PRHDT and CDR2 FYEKMQ (reference sequence). V gave up 5 bases and J gave up 6 bases, with 10 bases separating them. In nucleotides, the CDR3 is TGTGCCAGCAGCCTTGGAAGGGCCGGGGAGCTGTTTTTT. Its protein product is CASSLGRAGELFF. Complete variable domain (other parts from reference TRBV13 and TRBJ2-2): AAGVIQSPRHLIKEKRETATLKCYPIPRHDTVYWYQQGPGQDPQFLISFYEKMQSDKGSIPDRFSAQQFSDYHSELNMSSLELGDSALYFCASSLGRAGELFFGEGSRLTVL.

The CDR3, as DNA: TGTGCCACCAGCGGTCTCAGAACTCAGACCCAGTACTTC. This encodes CATSGLRTQTQYF. This chain uses TRBV15 with TRBJ2-5; D uncertain. Germline V gene data show CDR1 as LNHNV and CDR2 as YYDKDF (reference sequence). This CDR3 region has 13 residues. Trimming cost V 5 bases and J 6 bases, with 13 bases left between them.

Details on this clone: One junction end does not reproduce the germline sequence, and a read error may be involved. The chain combines TRBV20-1 with TRBJ2-3; tentatively, D is TRBD1 or TRBD2 (5 bases each). CDR3 length equals 16 residues. The germline V gene encodes CDR1 DFQATT and CDR2 SNEGSKA (reference sequence). This CDR3 reads CSARVEGMEDTYTQYF. The CDR3 DNA follows: TGCAGTGCTAGAGTTGAAGGGATGGAGGACACATATACGCAGTATTTT.

This clone was detected only a few times. The chain combines TRBV19 with TRBJ1-5; tentatively, D is TRBD1 (6 bases). The CDR3 spans 15 residues. Germline V gene data show CDR1 as LNHDA and CDR2 as SQIVND (reference sequence). V dropped 1 base and J dropped 6 bases, with 13 bases sitting between them. Here the CDR3 DNA reads TGTGCCAGTAGTATAGTCACAACAGGGTCTCAGCCCCAGCATTTT. It specifies CASSIVTTGSQPQHF.

This clone was counted between two and nine times. The V call is TRBV6-1, the J call TRBJ2-3; D is undetermined. V was shortened by 4 bases and J by 2 bases, with 7 bases between the two germline ends. Germline V CDR1 and CDR2: MNHNS, SASEGT. The CDR3 runs to 13 residues. The CDR3 region is CASSVENTDTQYF. The DNA of the CDR3 is TGTGCCAGCAGTGTGGAGAACACAGATACGCAGTATTTT.

The chain carries TRBV7-2 and TRBJ2-2; tentatively, D is TRBD2 (6 bases). Germline V lookup: CDR1 SGHTA, CDR2 FQGNSA. This CDR3 is 17 amino acids long. The V gene lost 0 bases and the J gene lost 5 bases, with 16 bases spanning the gap. For the CDR3, the DNA is TGTGCCAGCAGCTTAGCCTCAGGTGGGAGCGGGACCGGGGAGCTGTTTTTT. Its translation: CASSLASGGSGTGELFF.

The genes are TRBV24-1 and TRBJ2-3; D not resolved. Germline loops: CDR1 KGHDR, CDR2 SFDVKD. The V end lost 4 bases, the J end lost 0 bases, and 16 bases lay between the germline ends. The length of the CDR3 is 17 residues. The CDR3 loop reads CATSDPSGSTSTDTQYF. CDR3 coding DNA: TGTGCCACCAGTGACCCCTCGGGCTCGACTAGCACAGATACGCAGTATTTT.

The chain uses TRBV11-2 and TRBJ2-7; TRBD1 agrees at 7 bases. CDR3 size: 13 residues. CDR1 is SGHAT, CDR2 FQNNGV, per germline. V was pared by 3 bases and J by 6 bases, with 5 bases of the junction left unmatched. The CDR3 nucleotides are TGTGCCAGCAGCTTTTCGACAGGGCTCGAGCAGTACTTC. Its translation: CASSFSTGLEQYF.

CDR3 nucleotide sequence: TGTGCCAGCAGTGAAGCAGCGGGGGTCCTTTTTCAGCCCCAGCATTTT. Its protein product is CASSEAAGVLFQPQHF. This sequence joins TRBV2 and TRBJ1-5; perhaps TRBD1 as D (5 bases). The CDR3 is made up of 16 amino acids. V dropped 0 bases and J dropped 6 bases, with 15 bases sitting between them. Per germline, CDR1 SNHLY and CDR2 FYNNEI.

The gene calls are TRBV12-3 or TRBV12-4 and TRBJ1-2, with TRBD1 matching over 7 bases. The V gene end was trimmed by 10 bases and the J gene end by 1 base; junction bases not matched to a gene: 12. This CDR3 spans 15 amino acids. The CDR3 is CATTEGQPGNYGYTF. In DNA form, the CDR3 reads TGTGCCACTACCGAGGGACAGCCTGGTAACTATGGCTACACCTTC.

This clone appeared a few times. The chain couples TRBV9 to TRBJ2-7; the match to TRBD1 covers 7 bases. The CDR3 is 14 amino acids. Germline-derived CDR1 and CDR2 are SGDLS and YYNGEE. V lost 0 bases, J lost 5 bases, and 5 bases stayed unmatched. The CDR3 DNA follows: TGTGCCAGCAGCGTAGATGGGGACAGCCACGAGCAGTACTTC. This codes for CASSVDGDSHEQYF.